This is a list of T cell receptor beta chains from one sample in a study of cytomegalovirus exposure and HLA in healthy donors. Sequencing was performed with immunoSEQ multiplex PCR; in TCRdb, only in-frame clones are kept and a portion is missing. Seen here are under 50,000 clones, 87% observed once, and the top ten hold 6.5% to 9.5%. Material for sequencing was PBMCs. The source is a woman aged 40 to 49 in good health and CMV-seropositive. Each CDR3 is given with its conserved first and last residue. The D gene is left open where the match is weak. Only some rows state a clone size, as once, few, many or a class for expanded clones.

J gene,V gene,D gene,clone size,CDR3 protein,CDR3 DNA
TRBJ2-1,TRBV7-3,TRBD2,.,CASSLKSSGKENEQFF,TGTGCCAGCAGCTTAAAAAGTAGCGGGAAGGAAAATGAGCAGTTCTTC
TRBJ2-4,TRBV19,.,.,CASSRQAKNIQYF,TGTGCCAGTAGTAGACAGGCCAAAAACATTCAGTACTTC
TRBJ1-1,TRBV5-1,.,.,CASSIQGDTEAFF,TGCGCCAGCAGCATCCAGGGTGACACTGAAGCTTTCTTT
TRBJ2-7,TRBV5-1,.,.,CASSLSGVSYEQYF,TGCGCCAGCAGCTTATCAGGGGTATCCTACGAGCAGTACTTC
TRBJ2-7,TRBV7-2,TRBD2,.,CASSLGPTSGAYEQYF,TGTGCCAGCAGCTTAGGGCCGACTAGCGGTGCCTACGAGCAGTACTTC
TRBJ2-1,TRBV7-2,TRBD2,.,CASSFSGRGADEQFF,TGTGCCAGCAGCTTTAGCGGGAGAGGAGCTGATGAGCAGTTCTTC
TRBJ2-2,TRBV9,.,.,CASSPGKRDTGELFF,TGTGCCAGCAGCCCAGGGAAACGGGACACCGGGGAGCTGTTTTTT
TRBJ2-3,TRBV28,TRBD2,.,CASSQRDSDSTDTQYF,TGTGCCAGCAGTCAGCGGGACTCAGATAGCACAGATACGCAGTATTTT
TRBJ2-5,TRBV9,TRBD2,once,CASSVGGSGRAGGTQYF,TGTGCCAGCAGCGTAGGAGGTAGCGGGAGGGCAGGGGGGACCCAGTACTTC
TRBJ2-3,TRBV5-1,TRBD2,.,CASSSVLAGADTQYF,TGCGCCAGCAGCTCGGTACTAGCGGGAGCAGATACGCAGTATTTT
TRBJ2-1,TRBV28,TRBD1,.,CASSLSSTGGHNEQFF,TGTGCCAGCAGTTTATCTTCGACAGGGGGCCACAATGAGCAGTTCTTC
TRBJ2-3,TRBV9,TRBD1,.,CASTPTGTVSTDTQYF,TGTGCCAGCACCCCAACCGGGACAGTGAGCACAGATACGCAGTATTTT
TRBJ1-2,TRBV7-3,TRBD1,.,CASSPKGANGGYTF,TGTGCCAGCAGCCCCAAGGGGGCAAATGGGGGCTACACCTTC
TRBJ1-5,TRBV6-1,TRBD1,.,CASSNNRGGNQPQHF,TGTGCCAGCAGTAACAACAGGGGAGGCAATCAGCCCCAGCATTTT
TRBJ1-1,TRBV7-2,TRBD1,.,CASSKAGGNTEAFF,TGTGCCAGCAGTAAAGCAGGGGGGAACACTGAAGCTTTCTTT
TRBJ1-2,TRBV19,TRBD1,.,CASLDRVSYGYTF,TGTGCCAGTCTGGACAGGGTGTCCTATGGCTACACCTTC
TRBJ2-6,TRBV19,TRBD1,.,CASSSQGSGANVLTF,TGTGCCAGTAGCTCACAGGGGTCTGGGGCCAACGTCCTGACTTTC
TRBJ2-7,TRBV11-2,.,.,CASSLGLAGSPYEQYF,TGTGCCAGCAGCTTAGGGTTAGCAGGGTCCCCCTACGAGCAGTACTTC
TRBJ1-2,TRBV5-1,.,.,CASKIDGTSSGYTF,TGCGCCAGCAAGATAGACGGGACATCCAGCGGCTACACCTTC
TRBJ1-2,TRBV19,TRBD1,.,CASSPMDRAPGVYTF,TGTGCCAGTAGTCCGATGGACAGGGCTCCGGGGGTGTACACCTTC
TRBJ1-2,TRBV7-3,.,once,CASSLGREDGYTF,TGTGCCAGCAGCCTCGGCAGGGAAGATGGCTACACCTTC
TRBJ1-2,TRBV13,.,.,CASSLAGNYGYTF,TGTGCCAGCAGCTTAGCAGGAAACTATGGCTACACCTTC
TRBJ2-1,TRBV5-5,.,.,CASSLGLSSYNEQFF,TGTGCCAGCAGCTTGGGGTTGAGCTCCTACAATGAGCAGTTCTTC
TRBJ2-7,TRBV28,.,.,CASRRLTSYEQYF,TGTGCCAGCAGGCGACTAACATCGTACGAGCAGTACTTC
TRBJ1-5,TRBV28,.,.,CASSPGGPYSNQPQHF,TGTGCCAGCAGCCCGGGGGGGCCTTATAGCAATCAGCCCCAGCATTTT
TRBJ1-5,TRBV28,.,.,CASSLLQIYSNQPQHF,TGTGCCAGCAGTTTACTCCAGATTTATAGCAATCAGCCCCAGCATTTT
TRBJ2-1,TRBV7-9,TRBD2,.,CASSPIAGLSYNEQFF,TGTGCCAGCAGCCCGATAGCGGGACTCTCCTACAATGAGCAGTTCTTC
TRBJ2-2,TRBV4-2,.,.,CASSQVLGIGELFF,TGTGCCAGCAGCCAAGTGCTCGGGATCGGGGAGCTGTTTTTT
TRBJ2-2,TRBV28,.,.,CASSPPGHNTGELFF,TGTGCCAGCAGCCCTCCGGGACACAACACCGGGGAGCTGTTTTTT
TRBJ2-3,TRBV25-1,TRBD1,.,CASSDTGGASTDTQYF,TGTGCCAGCAGTGACACAGGGGGTGCTAGCACAGATACGCAGTATTTT
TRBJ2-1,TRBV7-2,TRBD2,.,CASSSSSGSYNEQFF,TGTGCCAGCAGCTCTTCTAGCGGCTCCTACAATGAGCAGTTCTTC
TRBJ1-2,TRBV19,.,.,CATTKEGLPAPNYGYTF,TGTGCCACCACAAAGGAGGGGCTGCCCGCACCTAACTATGGCTACACCTTC
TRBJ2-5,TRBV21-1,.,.,CASSKANRETQYF,TGTGCCAGCAGCAAGGCCAACAGAGAGACCCAGTACTTC
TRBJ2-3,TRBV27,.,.,CASSSGRMNLGTDTQYF,TGTGCCAGCAGTTCCGGGAGAATGAATTTGGGCACAGATACGCAGTATTTT
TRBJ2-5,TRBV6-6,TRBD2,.,CASSAAGGRETQYF,TGTGCCAGCAGCGCAGCGGGGGGGCGAGAGACCCAGTACTTC
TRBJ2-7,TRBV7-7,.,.,CASSLGSAATYEQYF,TGTGCCAGCAGCTTAGGTTCGGCGGCAACCTACGAGCAGTACTTC
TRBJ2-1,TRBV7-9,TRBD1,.,CASSLTTGVDEQFF,TGTGCCAGCAGCTTAACAACAGGGGTGGATGAGCAGTTCTTC
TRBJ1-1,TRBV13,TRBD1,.,CASSPRQGAFF,TGTGCCAGCAGCCCCCGACAGGGGGCTTTCTTT
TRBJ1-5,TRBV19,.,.,CASSSSGKQPQHF,TGTGCCAGTAGTAGCTCAGGGAAACAGCCCCAGCATTTT
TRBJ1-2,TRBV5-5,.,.,CASSSQGYGYTF,TGTGCCAGCAGCTCACAGGGCTATGGCTACACCTTC
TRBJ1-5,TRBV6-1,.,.,CASEGTLYQPQHF,TGTGCCAGCGAGGGGACACTCTATCAGCCCCAGCATTTT
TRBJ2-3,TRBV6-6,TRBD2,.,CASRGLAGGPEDTQYF,TGTGCCAGCAGGGGACTAGCGGGAGGGCCAGAAGATACGCAGTATTTT
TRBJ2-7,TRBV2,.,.,CASSPGGEQYF,TGTGCCAGCAGCCCCGGTGGCGAGCAGTACTTC
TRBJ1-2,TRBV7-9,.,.,CASSLAMDPGPHGYTF,TGTGCCAGCAGCTTAGCGATGGACCCAGGGCCCCATGGCTACACCTTC
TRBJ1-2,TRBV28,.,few,CASSLDSSNYGYTF,TGTGCCAGCAGTCTCGACAGTTCTAACTATGGCTACACCTTC
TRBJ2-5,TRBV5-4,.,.,CASSSGTTQETQYF,TGTGCCAGCAGCTCCGGGACAACCCAAGAGACCCAGTACTTC
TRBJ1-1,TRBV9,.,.,CASSVFPSFNTEAFF,TGTGCCAGCAGCGTGTTCCCGAGTTTTAACACTGAAGCTTTCTTT
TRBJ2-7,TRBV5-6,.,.,CASSFSGLGSSYEQYF,TGTGCCAGCAGCTTCTCGGGACTCGGGAGCTCCTACGAGCAGTACTTC
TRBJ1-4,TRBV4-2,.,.,CASSPTLNYEGSEKLFF,TGTGCCAGCAGCCCTACCCTAAATTACGAAGGGAGTGAAAAACTGTTTTTT
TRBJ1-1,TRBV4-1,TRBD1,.,CASSLDRDTEAFF,TGCGCCAGCAGCCTAGACAGGGACACTGAAGCTTTCTTT
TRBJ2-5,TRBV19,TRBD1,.,CASSMGQGRETQYF,TGTGCCAGTAGTATGGGACAGGGTCGGGAGACCCAGTACTTC